Listed below are T cell receptor beta chains from one sample, sequenced in a study of tumor and adjacent non-tumor tissue in lung cancer. Each CDR3 protein is one row after TCRdb ran MiXCR on the multiplex PCR reads. The table records more than 75,000 distinct CDR3 sequences, approximately 79% of them present only once. Sequences were obtained from lung tumor tissue. The receptor set was obtained from a woman aged 45-65 years with non-small cell lung cancer. Each CDR3 is given with its conserved first and last residue. The D gene is left open where the match is weak. Rows may omit the clone size; those that give it use once, few, many or a size class.

V gene	clone size	J gene	D gene	CDR3 DNA	CDR3 protein
TRBV11-2	.	TRBJ2-5	.	TGTGCCAGCAGCTTAGTGGTAACGGGAGCCTCTGGAGAGACCCATTACTTC	CASSLVVTGASGETHYF
TRBV20-1	.	TRBJ2-1	TRBD2	TGCAGTGTTAGGATGTCTAGCGGGAGTCGCAATGAGCAGCTCTTC	CSVRMSSGSRNEQLF
TRBV4-1	.	TRBJ1-1	.	TGCGCGAGCAGCCATGATCGATACAGGGCGAACACTGAAGCTTTCTTT	CASSHDRYRANTEAFF
TRBV15	few	TRBJ1-1	.	TGTGCCACCAACAGAGACGAGACAAGACGGGCAGCTTTCTTT	CATNRDETRRAAFF
TRBV20-1	.	TRBJ2-4	.	TGCAGTGCTAGTTACAGGGAAGATGCCAAAAACATTCAGCATTTC	CSASYREDAKNIQHF
TRBV5-5	.	TRBJ2-2	.	TGTGCCACCCGCATGGATTTATACAGGAGGGCCCCCGGGGAGCTGTTTTTT	CATRMDLYRRAPGELFF
TRBV11-2	few	TRBJ2-5	.	TGTGCCAGCAGCCTTACGGGGGAGACCCACAACTTC	CASSLTGETHNF
TRBV6-1	.	TRBJ1-2	TRBD1	TGTGCCAGCAGTAGAACCGGTGGGCAGGGGGCTGGCTACACCTTC	CASSRTGGQGAGYTF
TRBV4-1	once	TRBJ2-5	.	TGCACCAGCAGCCCAGGCTGCGCGACAGACCAAGAGACCCAGTACTTC	CTSSPGCATDQETQYF
TRBV28	.	TRBJ2-2	TRBD2	TGTGCCAGCAGAAACACTCACTACGGGACTAGCAGGAGTGATTATACCGGGGAGCTGTTTTTT	CASRNTHYGTSRSDYTGELFF
TRBV10-3	.	TRBJ1-2	.	TGTGCCATCAGTGATCGGACATGGCGAGAATATTATGGCTACACCTTC	CAISDRTWREYYGYTF
TRBV6-1	.	TRBJ2-7	TRBD1	TGTGCCAGCAGTGAAGTAGGACAGGCGATGGGCGAGCAGTACTTC	CASSEVGQAMGEQYF
TRBV20-1	.	TRBJ2-7	.	TGCAGTGCTAGAGATACGGTCTACCCCGAACAGTACTTC	CSARDTVYPEQYF
TRBV5-1	once	TRBJ2-7	.	TGCGCCATCAGCTTGCAGACAGACTACGAGCAGTACTTC	CAISLQTDYEQYF
TRBV11-2	.	TRBJ2-1	TRBD2	TGTGTCAACAGCTTTATAGCGGGAGGAGACAATGAGCACTTCTTC	CVNSFIAGGDNEHFF
TRBV20-1	.	TRBJ2-4	TRBD2	TGCCTTGCCCAGGGGTTTAGCGGGAATGTTGGAAACATTCAGTACTTC	CLAQGFSGNVGNIQYF
TRBV2	few	TRBJ2-2	TRBD2	TGTGCCAGCGAAAGGCCAGCGGGAGCGCTCCTCGGGGAGCTGTTTTTT	CASERPAGALLGELFF
TRBV12-3/TRBV12-4	.	TRBJ1-1	.	TGTGCCAACAGTTCAGGCGGCAGCCTAAACACTGAAGCTTTCTTT	CANSSGGSLNTEAFF
TRBV12-3/TRBV12-4	once	TRBJ2-5	.	TGTGTCAGCAGTTTTTGGGAGAGCAAGACCCAGTACTTC	CVSSFWESKTQYF
TRBV11-2	.	TRBJ1-5	.	TGTGACAGCAGCTCCGCTGCGGCTAGCACATATACGCAGCATTTT	CDSSSAAASTYTQHF
TRBV11-2	medium-sized	TRBJ1-5	.	TGTGCCAGCAGCTTAGATACTTATCAGCCCCAGCATTTT	CASSLDTYQPQHF
TRBV7-9	many	TRBJ2-5	.	TGTGCCAGCAGCTTCGTCGGAGTAGCGGAGAACCAAGAGACCCAGTACTTC	CASSFVGVAENQETQYF
TRBV6-5	.	TRBJ1-6	.	TGTGCCAGCGGGCGAGAGGATAGTTCACCCTTCCACTTT	CASGREDSSPFHF
TRBV20-1	.	TRBJ2-3	TRBD2	TGCAGTGTGGCCGGGACTAGTATGACAGACGCGCAGTATTTT	CSVAGTSMTDAQYF
TRBV12-3/TRBV12-4	few	TRBJ2-5	.	TGTACCAGCAGTTTAGGAGAGACGCAGTACTTC	CTSSLGETQYF
TRBV4-1	many	TRBJ2-1	TRBD1	TGCGCCACCACCTATGGGGACAGGGTCGGTAACAATGAGCAGTTCTTC	CATTYGDRVGNNEQFF
TRBV20-1	.	TRBJ2-7	.	TGCAGTGCTAGGGAGATTAGTGGGAACACCAACGAGCAGTACTTC	CSAREISGNTNEQYF
TRBV7-9	.	TRBJ2-6	.	TGTGCCAGCAGCCCAGGCACAGGGCGCTCTGGGGCCAACGTCCTGACTTTC	CASSPGTGRSGANVLTF